This TCR beta chain is from a study of PD-1 blockade in classical Hodgkin lymphoma. Across the study: Patients in the cohort were put on intravenous nivolumab, 3 mg/kg every 2 weeks.

Each and every patient relapsed after autologous stem cell transplantation, and patients got differing brentuximab vedotin exposure. Best responses were complete response, partial response or progressive disease. This CDR3 is built from 14 residues. V lost 5 bases and J lost 2, with 12 bases in between. Germline V gene sequence: CDR1 SGHNT, CDR2 YENEEA. Comments on this clone: Its target is not known.

Study-wide results and limits: Complete responders showed a baseline diversity that resembled the diversity of newly diagnosed patients.

TCRdb's table, derived via immunoSEQ multiplex PCR, lists solely in-frame clones and lacks some. The sample holds 55,000 to 80,000 clones, about 93% seen once. The material was peripheral blood mononuclear cells (PBMCs), obtained at baseline. The sequence was collected from a human donor with classical Hodgkin lymphoma. The V call is TRBV11-3, the J call TRBJ2-5; possible D gene TRBD1, 6 bases. The CDR3 spells CASSPDTGQETQYF. CDR3 sequence (DNA): TGTGCCAGCAGCCCGGATACAGGGCAAGAGACCCAGTACTTC.